This T cell receptor (beta chain) was documented in a study of cytomegalovirus exposure and HLA in healthy donors. Findings and caveats of the study: It was taken for granted in presence/absence analyses that sequencing depth across donors was roughly uniform. Some V segments, including TRBV6-2 and TRBV6-3, were excluded as indistinguishable. Cytomegalovirus-associated status was assigned to approximately 160 TCR beta chains.

With 2 bases removed from V and 5 bases from J, the gap between germline ends came to 11 bases. Germline V lookup: CDR1 SGHRS, CDR2 YFSETQ. There are 14 residues in the CDR3. Details on this clone: What it recognizes is unknown.

Researchers ran the PCR with 60 Vbeta and 13 Jbeta primers. Repertoires were generated with immunoSEQ multiplex PCR, while TCRdb's copy carries only in-frame clones and drops some. Of around 100,000 clones listed, nearly 65% are singletons. Material for sequencing was PBMCs. The TCR comes from a human donor in good health. V usage is TRBV5-1 and J usage is TRBJ2-1; D might be TRBD1 (5 bases). CDR3 loop: CASSLWTDNNEQFF. The CDR3 region has the DNA TGCGCCAGCAGCTTATGGACGGACAACAATGAGCAGTTCTTC.